This is a list of T cell receptor beta chains from one sample in a study of glioma-infiltrating T cells after dendritic cell vaccination. Clones were read by immunoSEQ multiplex PCR, and TCRdb kept only the in-frame ones, dropping some. The sample holds tens of thousands of clones, around 83% seen once. This material consisted of blood, taken after dendritic cell vaccination. These receptors were collected from a human donor with glioblastoma. CDR3s include the opening cysteine and the closing phenylalanine or tryptophan. The D gene is left open where the match is weak. Size is stated for part of the rows, as once, few or many counts, or as a class when the clone is expanded.

abundance: NA
j_gene: TRBJ1-5
d_gene: NA
v_gene: TRBV21-1
CDR3aa: CASSKARPNQPQHF
CDR3nt: TGTGCCAGCAGCAAAGCGCGCCCGAATCAGCCCCAGCATTTT

abundance: NA
j_gene: TRBJ1-3
d_gene: NA
v_gene: TRBV29-1
CDR3aa: CSVEGAGNTIYF
CDR3nt: TGCAGCGTCGAGGGGGCTGGAAACACCATATATTTT

abundance: NA
j_gene: TRBJ1-2
d_gene: TRBD1
v_gene: TRBV7-9
CDR3aa: CASSFTGGAGDGYTF
CDR3nt: TGTGCCAGCAGCTTTACAGGGGGCGCAGGGGACGGCTACACCTTC

abundance: NA
j_gene: TRBJ1-1
d_gene: TRBD1
v_gene: TRBV11-2
CDR3aa: CASSPDRGTEAFF
CDR3nt: TGTGCCAGCAGCCCGGACAGGGGCACTGAAGCTTTCTTT

abundance: NA
j_gene: TRBJ2-7
d_gene: NA
v_gene: TRBV2
CDR3aa: CASSELRSYEQYF
CDR3nt: TGTGCCAGCAGTGAACTTCGGAGCTACGAGCAGTACTTC

abundance: NA
j_gene: TRBJ1-3
d_gene: TRBD1
v_gene: TRBV7-3
CDR3aa: CASSPTGVGNTIYF
CDR3nt: TGTGCCAGCAGCCCGACAGGGGTTGGAAACACCATATATTTT

abundance: NA
j_gene: TRBJ2-6
d_gene: NA
v_gene: TRBV19
CDR3aa: CASTSGIAGANVLTF
CDR3nt: TGTGCCAGCACTTCAGGGATCGCTGGGGCCAACGTCCTGACTTTC

abundance: once
j_gene: TRBJ1-1
d_gene: NA
v_gene: TRBV30
CDR3aa: CAWSGGSTEAFF
CDR3nt: TGTGCCTGGAGTGGAGGGTCCACTGAAGCTTTCTTT

abundance: NA
j_gene: TRBJ1-2
d_gene: NA
v_gene: TRBV19
CDR3aa: CASSIDSPTGLYTF
CDR3nt: TGTGCCAGTAGTATAGATTCCCCGACAGGACTCTACACCTTC

abundance: NA
j_gene: TRBJ2-5
d_gene: TRBD1
v_gene: TRBV7-9
CDR3aa: CASSLNTGNRGETQYF
CDR3nt: TGTGCCAGCAGTCTCAATACCGGGAACAGGGGAGAGACCCAGTACTTC

abundance: NA
j_gene: TRBJ1-4
d_gene: TRBD1
v_gene: TRBV6-1
CDR3aa: CASSRGTENEKLFF
CDR3nt: TGTGCCAGCAGCCGGGGGACAGAGAATGAAAAACTGTTTTTT

abundance: NA
j_gene: TRBJ1-1
d_gene: TRBD1
v_gene: TRBV7-9
CDR3aa: CASSFLGTGVFQNTEAFF
CDR3nt: TGTGCCAGCAGCTTTCTGGGGACAGGGGTCTTCCAGAACACTGAAGCTTTCTTT

abundance: NA
j_gene: TRBJ1-6
d_gene: NA
v_gene: TRBV19
CDR3aa: CASSNAGATYNSPLHF
CDR3nt: TGTGCCAGTAGTAACGCAGGGGCTACCTATAATTCACCCCTCCACTTT

abundance: NA
j_gene: TRBJ1-1
d_gene: NA
v_gene: TRBV14
CDR3aa: CASSPDITPKGRRETEAFF
CDR3nt: TGTGCCAGCAGCCCCGATATAACTCCCAAGGGGCGCAGGGAAACTGAAGCTTTCTTT